Below are 31 T cell receptor beta chains sequenced from a single sample in a study of tumor-infiltrating lymphocytes in primary liver carcinoma. Germline DNA was also extracted, while the blood RNA originated from unsorted whole blood. Researchers generated TCR beta cDNA from approximately 520 ng of total RNA, relying on a constant-region primer. Libraries of TCR beta came from three nested multiplex PCR rounds with slightly modified ARM-PCR. Both of the initial two PCR rounds ran for nine to ten cycles and employed TRBV1-TRBV30 forward primers alongside a C-beta reverse primer. A single record per CDR3 protein comes from TCRdb applying MiXCR to the multiplex PCR reads. The table records around 210,000 distinct CDR3 sequences, approximately 64% of them present only once. Sequenced material: peripheral blood. The receptors stem from an older woman with primary liver carcinoma and hepatitis B virus infection.

Regarding this clonotype: It may be a read error: a sequence one base away is much more abundant. V and J are TRBV6-6 and TRBJ2-1, with a weak D call TRBD1 (6 bases). The CDR3 sequence is 14 residues long. The V and J ends lost 8 bases and 1 base respectively, with 12 bases between them. CDR1 MNHNY and CDR2 SVGAGI come from the germline V gene (reference sequence). The CDR3 loop is CASGWTASYNEQFF. The DNA of the CDR3 is TGTGCCAGCGGGTGGACAGCGTCCTACAATGAGCAGTTCTTC.

The genes are TRBV29-1 and TRBJ1-1; no clear D gene. V was trimmed by 8 bases and J by 4 bases, leaving 17 bases between them. CDR1 SQVTM and CDR2 ANQGSEA come from the germline V gene. The CDR3 runs 13 residues. CDR3 DNA sequence: TGCAGCTCCCAGTATGGTCAGAGCACTGAAGCTTTCTTT. Translated: CSSQYGQSTEAFF.

This clonotype was seen at least ten times. V is TRBV6-1 and J is TRBJ2-7, with D tentatively TRBD1 (6 bases). The V end lost 6 bases, the J end lost 0 bases, and 15 bases lay between the germline ends. Germline V gene sequence: CDR1 MNHNS, CDR2 SASEGT. The CDR3 sequence is 15 residues long. The CDR3 protein is CASRDSQRSSYEQYF. The CDR3 DNA reads as TGTGCCAGCAGGGACAGTCAGAGGAGCTCCTACGAGCAGTACTTC.

Concerning this clonotype: The junction differs from germline at one of its ends, possibly a read error. The gene calls are TRBV28 and TRBJ2-7, with D uncertain. CDR1 is MDHEN and CDR2 is SYDVKM in the germline V gene. The CDR3 sequence is 12 residues long. CDR3: CGSSLYPYEQYF. In DNA, the CDR3 is TGTGGCAGCAGTTTATATCCGTACGAGCAGTACTTC.

J is TRBJ2-5 and V is TRBV11-2; D might be TRBD1 or TRBD2, each matching 5 bases. The CDR3 has 14 residues. Germline V gene sequence: CDR1 SGHAT, CDR2 FQNNGV. V lost 5 bases, J lost 4 bases, and 14 bases lay in between. The CDR3 region is CASSRSGGGETQYF. Written as DNA, the CDR3 is TGTGCCAGCAGCAGATCCGGTGGGGGAGAGACCCAGTACTTC.

A single count supports this clonotype. One end of the junction fails to match germline, which may point to a read error. V and J are TRBV29-1 and TRBJ1-1; 10 bases agree with TRBD1. CDR3 size: 14 residues. CDR1 and CDR2 from the germline V gene are SQVTM and ANQGSEA. The CDR3 region is CSTRPGTGVTEAFF. The CDR3 DNA is TGCAGCACCCGTCCCGGGACAGGGGTCACTGAAGCCTTCTTT.

V and J are TRBV4-1 and TRBJ2-7; D is perhaps TRBD2 (6 bases). Germline CDR1 is MGHRA and CDR2 is YSYEKL. V lost 2 bases and J 3 bases, leaving 20 bases between the germline ends. The CDR3 extends over 17 amino acids. CDR3 amino acids: CASSQSGGGGLIYEQYF. DNA of the CDR3: TGCGCCAGCAGCCAATCCGGTGGAGGAGGGTTAATCTACGAGCAGTACTTC.

The chain carries TRBV5-6 and TRBJ2-2, with TRBD1 as a possible D gene (6 bases). This CDR3 has 16 amino acids. Trimming left V 4 bases short and J 6 bases short, with 19 bases between. CDR1 SGHDT and CDR2 YYEEEE come from the germline V gene. In DNA, the CDR3 is TGTGCCAGCAGCCTCTTGGGCCAGCAGGGGCCCGGGGAGCTGTTTTTT. Protein: CASSLLGQQGPGELFF.

This clonotype was observed at least ten times. The rearrangement joins TRBV12-3 or TRBV12-4 to TRBJ1-1; 8 nucleotides align to TRBD1. The CDR3 consists of 16 residues. J lost 1 base, V lost 4 bases, and 8 bases had no gene match. The CDR3 nucleotides are TGTGCCAGCAGTTACAACCTCGGACAGGGGAACACTGAAGCTTTCTTT. Translated, it gives CASSYNLGQGNTEAFF.

Of note for this clonotype: Here the CDR3 omits its conserved ending phenylalanine or tryptophan, so a read error is the likely source. The limits of the CDR3 on the DNA are not certain, so only TCRdb's listed CDR3 is given. The CDR3 sequence is CAISWTSGRDTGELFS. V gene TRBV10-3 combines with J gene TRBJ2-2; the D call of TRBD2 is as the table states it, not checked on the DNA. 16 amino acids form the CDR3, both terminal residues included. Germline V lookup: CDR1 ENHRY, CDR2 SYGVKD.

This clonotype appeared a single time. The genes are TRBV29-1 and TRBJ2-5; no definite D call. The length of the CDR3 is 13 residues. Germline CDR1 is SQVTM and CDR2 is ANQGSEA. The ends were cut back, 3 bases at V and 2 bases at J, with 10 bases in the middle. The DNA for the CDR3 is TGCAGCGTTGACGTGGCGGATCAAGAGACCCAGTACTTC. It translates to CSVDVADQETQYF. The entire variable domain, with the rest obtained from reference TRBV29-1 and TRBJ2-5, is as follows: SAVISQKPSRDICQRGTSLTIQCQVDSQVTMMFWYRQQPGQSLTLIATANQGSEATYESGFVIDKFPISRPNLTFSTLTVSNMSPEDSSIYLCSVDVADQETQYFGPGTRLLVL.

V and J are TRBV11-2 and TRBJ2-1; the D is unclear. The CDR3 has 17 residues. Trimming shortened V by 5 bases and J by 3 bases, and 20 bases separated the two germline ends. In germline, CDR1 is SGHAT, CDR2 FQNNGV. The DNA for the CDR3 is TGTGCCAGCAGCACTGGTAGTGGGAACCCTTACTACAATGAGCAGTTCTTC. Amino acid sequence: CASSTGSGNPYYNEQFF.

This clonotype was found a few times. A read error may be the cause here, since a much bigger clone is one base away. The chain uses TRBV4-1 and TRBJ2-1; TRBD2 aligns across 10 bases. The CDR3 is 17 residues long. Per the germline V gene, CDR1 is MGHRA and CDR2 is YSYEKL. In DNA, the CDR3 is TGCGCCGGCAGCCAGCTTCCTAGCGGGAGCTCCTACAATGAGCAGTTCTTC. Protein sequence: CAGSQLPSGSSYNEQFF.

This clonotype was seen many times. The chain combines TRBV12-3 or TRBV12-4 with TRBJ2-3; TRBD2 matches at 7 bases. The trim removed 6 bases at V and 1 base at J, leaving 4 bases unmatched. The CDR3 is made up of 14 amino acids. The CDR3 nucleotides read TGTGCCAGCAGACCGGGGAGGGGCACAGATACGCAGTATTTT. Translation gives CASRPGRGTDTQYF.

A remark on this clonotype: An end of the junction does not agree with germline; a read error may underlie this. This chain links TRBV11-3 with TRBJ2-1, with 7 bases lining up with TRBD1. This CDR3 has 16 residues. The V gene's germline CDR1 is SGHNT and CDR2 YENEEA. The CDR3 DNA reads as TGTGCCAGCAGCTGGGATAAAAGGACAGGTTACAAAGAGCAGTTCTTC. This encodes CASSWDKRTGYKEQFF. The variable domain in full, completed from reference TRBV11-3 and TRBJ2-1, reads EAGVVQSPRYKIIEKKQPVAFWCNPISGHNTLYWYLQNLGQGPELLIRYENEEAVDDSQLPKDRFSAERLKGVDSTLKIQPAELGDSAVYLCASSWDKRTGYKEQFFGPGTRLTVL.

This clonotype was counted a few times. The chain is built from TRBV7-3 and TRBJ2-2; TRBD1 is a possible D gene (6 bases). The germline gives CDR1 SGHTA, CDR2 FQGTGA. CDR3 length equals 15 residues. V dropped 5 bases and J dropped 3 bases, with 13 bases sitting between them. The CDR3 nucleotides read TGTGCCAGCAGCATCACAGGGAGAGACACCGGGGAGCTGTTTTTT. Its protein product is CASSITGRDTGELFF.

This clonotype was found many times. The V call is TRBV12-3 or TRBV12-4, the J call TRBJ2-3; TRBD2 agrees at 9 bases. The CDR3 extends over 17 amino acids. V trimming: 1 base; J trimming: 6 bases; junction bases outside the gene matches: 11. CDR3 sequence: CASSLELLAGPPDTQYF. The CDR3 coding sequence is TGTGCCAGCAGTTTAGAGTTACTAGCGGGCCCCCCGGATACGCAGTATTTT.

The rearrangement uses TRBV7-9 and TRBJ2-1; TRBD2 might be the D (5 bases). The CDR3 loop spans 14 amino acids. The ends were cut back, 5 bases at V and 7 bases at J, with 15 bases in the middle. From germline, CDR1 is SEHNR and CDR2 FQNEAQ (reference sequence). Here the CDR3 DNA reads TGTGCCAGCAGCCGCAAACGGGGTGAGAATGAGCAGTTCTTC. Protein product: CASSRKRGENEQFF.

As for this clonotype: This could be a read error, since a much larger clone is one nucleotide away. Given the absence of the conserved phenylalanine or tryptophan at the CDR3 end, a read error is likely. V and J are TRBV6-2 or TRBV6-3 and TRBJ2-5; no clear D. CDR3 length: 13 amino acids. V was clipped by 4 bases and J by 7 bases, with 13 bases between them. CDR1 and CDR2 from the germline V gene are MNHEY and SVGEGT. Written as DNA, the CDR3 is TGTGCCAGCAGTTTGTACGGCCCGGGGACCCAGTACTTA. Translating it yields CASSLYGPGTQYL.

As to this clonotype: The missing conserved phenylalanine or tryptophan at the end of this CDR3 makes a read error likely. The chain is built from TRBV11-2 and TRBJ2-1, with unresolved D. Germline V CDR1 and CDR2: SGHAT, FQNNGV. The CDR3 length is 12 residues. CDR3 region: CVSSFGYNEQFS. Written as DNA, the CDR3 is TGTGTCAGCAGCTTCGGCTACAATGAGCAGTTCTCC.

This clonotype was picked up many times. The rearrangement joins TRBV11-3 to TRBJ1-6, with a tentative D call TRBD1 (6 bases). This CDR3 contains 14 residues. Per the germline V gene, CDR1 is SGHNT and CDR2 is YENEEA. V was clipped by 6 bases and J by 7 bases, with 13 bases between them. The CDR3 loop is CASSGAGANSPLHF. As DNA, the CDR3 is TGTGCCAGCAGTGGGGCAGGGGCAAATTCACCCCTCCACTTT.

This chain joins TRBV7-9 and TRBJ2-5, with D unresolved. Per the germline V gene, CDR1 is SEHNR and CDR2 is FQNEAQ (reference sequence). CDR3 length: 15 amino acids. V lost 0 bases, J lost 2 bases, and 10 bases lay in between. The CDR3 DNA follows: TGTGCCAGCAGCTTAGCCCTAGGGCGACAAGAGACCCAGTACTTC. It translates to CASSLALGRQETQYF.

This clonotype was counted at least ten times. The rearrangement links TRBV12-3 or TRBV12-4 to TRBJ2-1; D possibly uses TRBD1 or TRBD2 (5 bases each). Trimming cost V 7 bases and J 6 bases, with 34 bases left between them. The CDR3 spans 20 residues. CDR3 residues: CASISSLRRATKTGGNEQFF. CDR3 nucleotides: TGTGCCAGCATTTCCTCCCTCCGGCGGGCAACGAAGACTGGGGGCAATGAGCAGTTCTTC.

This clonotype turned up a few times. The chain recombines TRBV28 with TRBJ2-3; 9 bases map to TRBD2. The CDR3 runs to 14 residues. J lost 5 bases, V lost 7 bases, and 7 bases had no gene match. Germline-derived CDR1 and CDR2 are MDHEN and SYDVKM. The chain's CDR3 is CASNRREGIDTQYF. CDR3 DNA: TGTGCCAGCAATAGGCGGGAGGGAATAGATACGCAGTATTTT. The whole variable domain, remainder taken from reference TRBV28 and TRBJ2-3, is DVKVTQSSRYLVKRTGEKVFLECVQDMDHENMFWYRQDPGLGLRLIYFSYDVKMKEKGDIPEGYSVSREKKERFSLILESASTNQTSMYLCASNRREGIDTQYFGPGTRLTVL.

To note about this clonotype: It may be a read error: a sequence one base away is much more abundant. The V gene is TRBV28, the J gene TRBJ2-7, with D possibly matching TRBD1 (5 bases). The CDR3 covers 13 residues. Germline V CDR1 and CDR2: MDHEN, SYDVKM. Trimming took 7 bases from V and 3 from J, leaving 13 bases between them. For the CDR3, the DNA is TGTGCCAGCACCCCCAGGGTAGTCTACGAGCAGTACTTC. It yields the protein CASTPRVVYEQYF.

There are many counts of this clonotype. The CDR3 region is CASSLKRGPMNTGELFF. The CDR3 bases are TGTGCCAGCAGTTTAAAGCGGGGGCCGATGAACACCGGGGAGCTGTTTTTT. The rearrangement uses TRBV6-1 and TRBJ2-2; the match to TRBD2 covers 8 bases. The V segment lost 5 bases and the J segment 1 base; nucleotides outside the gene matches: 9. The CDR3 extends over 17 amino acids. Germline V gives CDR1 MNHNS, CDR2 SASEGT.

Concerning this clonotype itself: A read error may produce the germline difference seen at one junction end. V is TRBV12-5 and J is TRBJ1-1; 8 bases align to TRBD1. Germline values: CDR1 LGHNT, CDR2 FRNRAP. CDR3 length equals 13 residues. CDR3 nucleotide sequence: TGTGCTAGTGGTTTGCAGGGGGCGTCTGAAGCTTCCTTT. Its translation: CASGLQGASEASF.

For this clonotype: One base away lies a much larger clone, so this may be a sequencing read error. The V gene is TRBV12-5, the J gene TRBJ2-1; 8 bases line up with TRBD2. The CDR3 runs 16 residues. From germline, CDR1 is LGHNT and CDR2 FRNRAP. DNA for the CDR3: TGTGCTAGTGATTTGGATATGGGGACTAGAGTCCATGAGCAGTTCTTC. It specifies CASDLDMGTRVHEQFF.

A note on this clonotype: A much larger clone lies one base from this, so it may be a read error. The V and J genes are TRBV28 and TRBJ1-2, with D uncertain. This CDR3 region has 13 residues. Germline CDR1 and CDR2: MDHEN and SYDVKM. Trimming left V 8 bases short and J 8 bases short, with 18 bases between. The CDR3 region is CASGSGSVRGYTF. CDR3 sequence (DNA): TGTGCCAGCGGCTCCGGGTCGGTTCGCGGCTACACCTTC.

A remark on this clonotype: This clone may be a read error of a much larger clone one base away. The chain links TRBV12-3 or TRBV12-4 to TRBJ2-5; maybe TRBD1 (6 bases). Trimming left V 2 bases short and J 4 bases short, with 11 bases between. The CDR3 has 14 amino acids. CDR3 protein: CASSLIGGGETQYF. The CDR3 DNA reads as TGTGCCAGCAGTTTAATTGGGGGCGGAGAGACCCAGTACTTC.

As to this clonotype: Germline and junction disagree at one end, which may indicate a read error. The chain is built from TRBV30 and TRBJ1-1; D might be TRBD1 (5 bases). Per germline, CDR1 GTSNPN and CDR2 SVGIG (reference sequence). The CDR3 totals 13 residues. CDR3 protein: CARGSGGNTESFF. In DNA form, the CDR3 reads TGTGCCCGTGGGTCCGGGGGTAACACTGAATCTTTCTTT. The whole variable domain, remainder taken from reference TRBV30 and TRBJ1-1, is SQTIHQWPATLVQPVGSPLSLECTVEGTSNPNLYWYRQAAGRGLQLLFYSVGIGQISSEVPQNLSASRPQDRQFILSSKKLLLSDSGFYLCARGSGGNTESFFGQGTRLTVV.